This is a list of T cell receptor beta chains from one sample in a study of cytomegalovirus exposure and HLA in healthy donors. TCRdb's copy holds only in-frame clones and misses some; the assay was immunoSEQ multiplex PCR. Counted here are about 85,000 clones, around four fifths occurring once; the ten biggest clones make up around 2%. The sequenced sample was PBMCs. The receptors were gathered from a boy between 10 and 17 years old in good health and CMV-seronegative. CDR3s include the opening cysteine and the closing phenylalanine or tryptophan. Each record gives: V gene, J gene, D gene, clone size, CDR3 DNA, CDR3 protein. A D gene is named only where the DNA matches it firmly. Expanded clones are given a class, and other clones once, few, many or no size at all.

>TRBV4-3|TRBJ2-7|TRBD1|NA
TGCGCCAGCAGCCAAAGCGGGACAGGGGGCGTCGAGCAGTACTTC
CASSQSGTGGVEQYF
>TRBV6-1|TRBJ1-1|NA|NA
TGTGCCAGCAGTGAGCAGCGGGCTAACACTGAAGCTTTCTTT
CASSEQRANTEAFF
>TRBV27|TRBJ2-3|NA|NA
TGTGCCAGCAGCGGTTTCTCTATGGATACGCAGTATTTT
CASSGFSMDTQYF
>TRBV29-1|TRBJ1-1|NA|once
TGCAGCGTTGTCGGCGGGGTGGGCACTGAAGCTTTCTTT
CSVVGGVGTEAFF
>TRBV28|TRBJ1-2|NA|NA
TGTGCCAGCAGTTTATCGGGAGCTATCTATGGCTACACCTTC
CASSLSGAIYGYTF
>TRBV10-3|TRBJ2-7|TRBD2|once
TGTGCCATCAGTGGGGCTAGCGGGAGGAACGAGCAGTACTTC
CAISGASGRNEQYF
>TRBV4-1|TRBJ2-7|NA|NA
TGCGCCAGCAGCCAACCCGATTCATCCCCAGGCTCCTACGAGCAGTACTTC
CASSQPDSSPGSYEQYF
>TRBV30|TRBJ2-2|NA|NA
TGTGCCTGGAGTGTACACCCGAACACCGGGGAGCTGTTTTTT
CAWSVHPNTGELFF
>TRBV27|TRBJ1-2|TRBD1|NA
TGTGCCAGCAGTCAGGGACAGGTGCATGGCTACACCTTC
CASSQGQVHGYTF
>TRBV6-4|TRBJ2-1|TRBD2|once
TGTGCCAGCAGTGACGAGACTAGCGGGATAAGTGAGCAGTTCTTC
CASSDETSGISEQFF
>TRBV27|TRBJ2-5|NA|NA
TGTGCCAGCAGTTTCCAGAGTCGGGGATCGCAGTACTTC
CASSFQSRGSQYF
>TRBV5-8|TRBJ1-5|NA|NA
TGTGCCAGCCCAGGGATGTCTAGCAATCAGCCCCAGCATTTT
CASPGMSSNQPQHF
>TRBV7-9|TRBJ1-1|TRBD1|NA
TGTGCCAGCAGTTCACAGGGGGCTGAAGCTTTCTTT
CASSSQGAEAFF
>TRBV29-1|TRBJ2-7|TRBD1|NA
TGCAGCGTTATGGACAGGGGGGGGACCTACGAGCAGTACTTC
CSVMDRGGTYEQYF
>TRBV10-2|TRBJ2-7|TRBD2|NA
TGCGCCAGCAGTCCCCTAGCGGGGGCGTCCTACGAGCAGTACTTC
CASSPLAGASYEQYF
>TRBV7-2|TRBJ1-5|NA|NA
TGTGCCAGCAGCTTAGCGCTTGGGCGCAATCAGCCCCAGCATTTT
CASSLALGRNQPQHF
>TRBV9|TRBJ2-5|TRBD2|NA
TGTGCCAGCAGCGAGGGGGGACTAGCGGGAGCCGTTGGGGAGACCCAGTACTTC
CASSEGGLAGAVGETQYF
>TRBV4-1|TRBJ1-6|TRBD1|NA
TGCGCCAGCAGGACCTGGACAGGGACCGGGTCACCCCTCCACTTT
CASRTWTGTGSPLHF
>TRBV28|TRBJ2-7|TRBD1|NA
TGTGCCAGCAGTTCTACGAGACAGGGCTACGAGCAGTACTTC
CASSSTRQGYEQYF
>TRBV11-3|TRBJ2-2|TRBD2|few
TGTGCCAGCAGCGTTAGCGGGGAGAACACCGGGGAGCTGTTTTTT
CASSVSGENTGELFF
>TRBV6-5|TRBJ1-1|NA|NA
TGTGCCAGCAGCTTGCTAGGACAGATGAACACTGAAGCTTTCTTT
CASSLLGQMNTEAFF
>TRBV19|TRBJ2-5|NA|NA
TGTGCCAGTAGTATCGGCTCAGGTACCCAAGAGACCCAGTACTTC
CASSIGSGTQETQYF
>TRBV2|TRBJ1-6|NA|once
TGTGCCAGCAGGAAAGAGGTACCAAATTCACCCCTCCACTTT
CASRKEVPNSPLHF
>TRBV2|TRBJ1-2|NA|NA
TGTGCCAGCAGTGTAAACAGGCCTATGCAGGGAGGCTACACCTTC
CASSVNRPMQGGYTF
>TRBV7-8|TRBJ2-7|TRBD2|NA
TGTGCCAGCAGCCATATTAGGACTAGCGCAACCTACGAGCAGTACTTC
CASSHIRTSATYEQYF
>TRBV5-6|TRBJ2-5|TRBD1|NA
TGTGCCAGCAGCACTGGGACAGGGGCTGGGACCCAGTACTTC
CASSTGTGAGTQYF
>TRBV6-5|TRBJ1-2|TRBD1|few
TGTGCCAGCGGAACAGGGGTGGGAGGCTACACCTTC
CASGTGVGGYTF
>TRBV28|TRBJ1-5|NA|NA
TGTGCCAGCAGTTTTCGACACCTTAGCAATCAGCCCCAGCATTTT
CASSFRHLSNQPQHF
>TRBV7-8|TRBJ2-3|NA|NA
TGTGCCAGCAGCTTGACACGGACAGTTCCAGATACGCAGTATTTT
CASSLTRTVPDTQYF
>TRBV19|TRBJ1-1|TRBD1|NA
TGTGCCAGTAGTCCGACAGGGGTGACTGAAGCTTTCTTT
CASSPTGVTEAFF
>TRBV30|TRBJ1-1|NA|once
TGTGCCTGGAGTGGCTACAGACAATTATCGAACACTGAAGCTTTCTTT
CAWSGYRQLSNTEAFF
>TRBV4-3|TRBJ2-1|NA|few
TGCGCCAGCAGCCAACGGACAGACTCCTACAATGAGCAGTTCTTC
CASSQRTDSYNEQFF